The 8 T cell receptor beta chains reported below all come from one sample, sequenced in a study of cytomegalovirus exposure and HLA in healthy donors. It was with 60 Vbeta and 13 Jbeta primers that the PCR ran. Sequencing was performed with immunoSEQ multiplex PCR; in TCRdb, only in-frame clones are kept and a portion is missing. The sample records 150,000 to 200,000 clones, about three quarters being singletons. The specimen was PBMCs. These receptors all come from a middle-aged man in good health and CMV-seropositive.

This clone has just one count. The rearrangement joins TRBV11-2 to TRBJ2-1; no clear D gene. This CDR3 comprises 13 residues. Between the trimmed V and J ends, which lost 0 bases and 7 bases, there was a span of 7 bases. CDR1 SGHAT and CDR2 FQNNGV come from the germline V gene. CDR3 region: CASSLEQWNEQFF. CDR3 nucleotides: TGTGCCAGCAGCTTAGAACAGTGGAATGAGCAGTTCTTC.

This chain joins TRBV5-1 and TRBJ2-5; D gene unclear. V lost 1 base to trimming and J lost 1 base, with 8 bases between them. In germline, CDR1 is SGHRS, CDR2 YFSETQ. This CDR3 is 14 amino acids long. The CDR3 loop is CASSLSGVQETQYF. The DNA of the CDR3 is TGCGCCAGCAGCTTGTCAGGCGTCCAAGAGACCCAGTACTTC.

This clone has just a few counts. The chain carries TRBV6-1 and TRBJ1-4; 11 bases are shared with TRBD1. The trim removed 6 bases at V and 7 bases at J, leaving 4 bases unmatched. Germline V CDR1 and CDR2: MNHNS, SASEGT. The CDR3 is 14 residues long. CDR3 region: CASSTGTGGEKLFF. For the CDR3, the DNA is TGTGCCAGCAGCACCGGGACAGGGGGTGAAAAACTGTTTTTT.

This sequence joins TRBV15 and TRBJ2-7, with TRBD2 identical over 9 bases. Germline V gives CDR1 LNHNV, CDR2 YYDKDF (reference sequence). The J segment lost 0 bases and the V segment lost 1 base, leaving 4 bases of the junction unmatched. The CDR3 consists of 16 residues. CDR3 in amino acids: CATSRGLAGSSYEQYV. In nucleotides, the CDR3 is TGTGCCACCAGCAGAGGCCTAGCGGGGAGCTCCTACGAGCAGTACGTC.

V and J are TRBV27 and TRBJ1-6, with 10 bases that match TRBD1. With V trimmed by 5 bases and J by 7 bases, 2 bases remained unmatched. The CDR3 is 14 residues long. The germline gives CDR1 MNHEY, CDR2 SMNVEV (reference sequence). In DNA form, the CDR3 reads TGTGCCAGCAGTAAGGGACAGGGGAATTCACCCCTCCACTTT. This encodes CASSKGQGNSPLHF.

The chain has TRBV7-8 and TRBJ2-2; 7 bases map to TRBD1. Germline V CDR1 and CDR2: SGHVS, FQNEAQ. This CDR3 has 16 amino acids. Germline trimming cut 4 bases from V and 0 bases from J; bases unmatched to any gene: 5. In nucleotides, the CDR3 is TGTGCCAGCAGCTGGCGACAGGGAGCGAACACCGGGGAGCTGTTTTTT. Translating gives CASSWRQGANTGELFF. The variable domain in full, completed from reference TRBV7-8 and TRBJ2-2, reads GAGVSQSPRYKVAKRGQDVALRCDPISGHVSLFWYQQALGQGPEFLTYFQNEAQLDKSGLPSDRFFAERPEGSVSTLKIQRTQQEDSAVYLCASSWRQGANTGELFFGEGSRLTVL.

The V call is TRBV2, the J call TRBJ1-1; possible D gene TRBD1, 6 bases. The CDR3 is 14 amino acids. The germline V and J ends were trimmed by 3 bases and 0 bases, with 8 bases remaining between them. In germline, CDR1 is SNHLY, CDR2 FYNNEI. DNA for the CDR3: TGTGCCAGCAGTGACAGGGGCATGAACACTGAAGCTTTCTTT. Its translation: CASSDRGMNTEAFF.

CDR3 residues: CASSQDTGGLYEKLFF. The CDR3 coding sequence is TGTGCCAGCAGCCAGGATACCGGGGGATTGTACGAAAAACTGTTTTTT. The chain has TRBV4-2 and TRBJ1-4; D possibly corresponds to TRBD1 (5 bases). The CDR3 totals 16 residues. Germline CDR1 LGHNA, CDR2 YNFKEQ. V lost 3 bases and J lost 8, with 19 bases in between.